This T cell receptor beta chain originates from a study of T cell changes during pregnancy in multiple sclerosis. Trimming removed 5 bases at V and 7 bases at J, with 8 bases between. This CDR3 has 11 residues. CDR1 and CDR2 from the germline V gene are DFQATT and SNEGSKA (reference sequence). Some clones are missing from TCRdb's copy, which holds only in-frame ones; the method was immunoSEQ multiplex PCR. The data show more than 35,000 clones, more than 85% seen once. The chain is built from TRBV20-1 and TRBJ1-4; D is perhaps TRBD1 (6 bases). This clonotype originated in a female donor in good health, enrolled as a control in a pregnancy study. Specimen: CD4+ T cells from peripheral blood mononuclear cells, collected in the third trimester of pregnancy. The CDR3 DNA is TGCAGTGCTCGACAGGCTGAAAAACTGTTTTTT. Translated, it gives CSARQAEKLFF.